One sample yielded the 24 T cell receptor beta chains listed below, sequenced in a study of OX40 agonist ivuxolimab in advanced cancers. Only in-frame clones appear in the TCRdb table, and some are missing; sequencing was by immunoSEQ multiplex PCR. This sample carries more than 45,000 clones, roughly 82% of them seen once, and the ten largest clones take more than 3.5%. Material: CD4+ or CD8+ T cells sorted from blood, obtained in a trial of the OX40 agonist ivuxolimab. Every receptor here comes from an adult with an advanced solid tumor such as melanoma, head and neck, liver or kidney cancer.

The rearrangement uses TRBV28 and TRBJ1-2, with TRBD1 matching 9 bases. CDR3 length equals 14 residues. Trimming took 7 bases from V and 8 from J; bases not matched to a gene: 11. Germline loops: CDR1 MDHEN, CDR2 SYDVKM. The CDR3: CASIRDRVFSGYTF. For the CDR3, the DNA is TGTGCCAGCATTCGGGACAGGGTTTTTTCCGGCTACACCTTC.

This clone has only a few counts. The chain joins TRBV4-2 to TRBJ2-3; TRBD2 agrees at 8 bases. CDR1 and CDR2 (germline): LGHNA, YNFKEQ. CDR3 length: 16 residues. Germline trimming cut 0 bases from V and 7 bases from J; bases unmatched to any gene: 9. CDR3 nucleotides: TGTGCCAGCAGCCAAGATCCCGGGAGGGCTAGAAATACGCAGTATTTT. It translates to CASSQDPGRARNTQYF.

This chain uses TRBV11-2 with TRBJ2-2; 7 nucleotides agree with TRBD1. The CDR3 is 15 residues long. CDR1 is SGHAT and CDR2 is FQNNGV in the germline V gene. With V trimmed by 4 bases and J by 7 bases, 9 bases remained unmatched. CDR3 in amino acids: CASSSIRQGVGELFF. The CDR3 nucleotides read TGTGCCAGCAGCTCAATCCGACAGGGTGTCGGGGAGCTGTTTTTT.

The gene calls are TRBV11-2 and TRBJ2-2, with a weak D call TRBD2 (5 bases). V was cut by 1 base and J by 6 bases, with 12 bases left in between. This CDR3 is built from 15 residues. CDR1 and CDR2 (germline): SGHAT, FQNNGV. The CDR3: CASSLVLWESGELFF. The CDR3 nucleotides read TGTGCCAGCAGCTTAGTCCTCTGGGAGTCCGGGGAGCTGTTTTTT. Drawing the rest from reference TRBV11-2 and TRBJ2-2, the complete variable domain is EAGVAQSPRYKIIEKRQSVAFWCNPISGHATLYWYQQILGQGPKLLIQFQNNGVVDDSQLPKDRFSAERLKGVDSTLKIQPAKLEDSAVYLCASSLVLWESGELFFGEGSRLTVL.

This clone was seen only once. V gene TRBV9 combines with J gene TRBJ2-1, with D possibly being TRBD1 (6 bases). Trimming removed 1 base at V and 0 bases at J, with 8 bases between. The CDR3 totals 15 residues. Germline V lookup: CDR1 SGDLS, CDR2 YYNGEE. The CDR3 region has the DNA TGTGCCAGCAGCGTACAAGGGGGCTCCTACAATGAGCAGTTCTTC. It encodes CASSVQGGSYNEQFF. The full variable domain, rest sourced from reference TRBV9 and TRBJ2-1, is DSGVTQTPKHLITATGQRVTLRCSPRSGDLSVYWYQQSLDQGLQFLIQYYNGEERAKGNILERFSAQQFPDLHSELNLSSLELGDSALYFCASSVQGGSYNEQFFGPGTRLTVL.

The CDR3 coding sequence is TGTGCCAGCAGTCCCGACAGGGGGCAGCCCCAGCATTTT. Residues: CASSPDRGQPQHF. The chain links TRBV6-6 to TRBJ1-5; 9 bases are a match to TRBD1. Unmatched junction bases numbered 3, after V lost 5 bases and J lost 7 bases. From germline, CDR1 is MNHNY and CDR2 SVGAGI (reference sequence). This CDR3 contains 13 residues.

The chain couples TRBV9 to TRBJ2-1, with D maybe TRBD2 (5 bases). CDR3 length: 13 amino acids. CDR1 is SGDLS and CDR2 is YYNGEE in the germline V gene. Trimming cost V 4 bases and J 7 bases, with 12 bases left between them. For the CDR3, the DNA is TGTGCCAGCAGCCCCCGTCGAGGGAATGAGCAGTTCTTC. Translation gives CASSPRRGNEQFF.

The sample holds one count of this clone. CDR3 protein: CASGLVLQGGEKLFF. The CDR3 DNA follows: TGTGCTAGTGGTTTGGTACTACAGGGCGGCGAAAAACTGTTTTTT. V and J are TRBV12-5 and TRBJ1-4, with D possibly being TRBD1 (6 bases). The ends were cut back, 0 bases at V and 8 bases at J, with 13 bases in the middle. CDR3 size: 15 residues. From germline, CDR1 is LGHNT and CDR2 FRNRAP. The whole variable domain, filled in from reference TRBV12-5 and TRBJ1-4, reads DARVTQTPRHKVTEMGQEVTMRCQPILGHNTVFWYRQTMMQGLELLAYFRNRAPLDDSGMPKDRFSAEMPDATLATLKIQPSEPRDSAVYFCASGLVLQGGEKLFFGSGTQLSVL.

By share, this clone ranks as large. V usage is TRBV6-5 and J usage is TRBJ1-5; D not resolved. The V gene lost 0 bases and the J gene lost 5 bases, with 5 bases spanning the gap. CDR1 and CDR2 from the germline V gene are MNHEY and SVGAGI. This CDR3 comprises 13 residues. In DNA form, the CDR3 reads TGTGCCAGCAGTTACTCGAGGGATCAGCCCCAGCATTTT. Its protein is CASSYSRDQPQHF.

The rearrangement uses TRBV6-1 and TRBJ2-3; 11 nucleotides match TRBD2. Germline lookup yields CDR1 MNHNS and CDR2 SASEGT. With 6 bases clipped from V and 1 base from J, the junction kept 3 bases outside the gene matches. This CDR3 contains 15 residues. The CDR3 DNA follows: TGTGCCAGCAGGTTACTAGCGGGGGGCACAGATACGCAGTATTTT. This gives the protein CASRLLAGGTDTQYF.

DNA of the CDR3: TGTGCCAGCAGCGTAGAAGGACAGGGGGCTCAGCCCCAGCATTTT. Translation gives CASSVEGQGAQPQHF. This sequence joins TRBV9 and TRBJ1-5, with 11 bases fitting TRBD1. The CDR3 sequence is 15 residues long. J gave up 6 bases and V 0 bases, and 2 bases lay outside the gene matches. The germline CDR1 and CDR2 sequences are SGDLS and YYNGEE. Based on the CDR3 plus reference TRBV9 and TRBJ1-5, the full variable domain is DSGVTQTPKHLITATGQRVTLRCSPRSGDLSVYWYQQSLDQGLQFLIQYYNGEERAKGNILERFSAQQFPDLHSELNLSSLELGDSALYFCASSVEGQGAQPQHFGDGTRLSIL.

This clone was counted a few times. This sequence joins TRBV10-1 and TRBJ1-2; D uncertain. V lost 2 bases, J lost 7 bases, and 8 bases lay in between. Per germline, CDR1 WNHNN and CDR2 SYGVQD (reference sequence). CDR3 length: 12 residues. The CDR3 nucleotides read TGCGCCAGCAGTGAGAACGGAGTTGGCTACACCTTC. Its protein is CASSENGVGYTF.

This clone was picked up a small number of times. The J gene is TRBJ1-1, the V gene TRBV2, with 7 nucleotides matching TRBD1. Trimming removed 6 bases from V and 2 bases from J; junction bases left unmatched: 6. CDR1 is SNHLY and CDR2 is FYNNEI in the germline V gene. The CDR3 runs to 14 residues. The chain's CDR3 is CASRETGINTEAFF. Here the CDR3 DNA reads TGTGCCAGCAGGGAGACAGGGATTAACACTGAAGCTTTCTTT.

DNA for the CDR3: TGCGCCAGCAGCCGAGTCGGGACAGGGAATGAAAAACTGTTTTTT. As protein: CASSRVGTGNEKLFF. V and J are TRBV4-3 and TRBJ1-4; 9 bases fit TRBD1. There are 15 residues in the CDR3. V lost 4 bases and J lost 5; bases outside the gene matches: 5. The germline V gene encodes CDR1 LGHNA and CDR2 YSLEER.

This rearrangement joins TRBV2 to TRBJ1-4; TRBD1 might be the D (5 bases). The CDR3 loop spans 13 amino acids. V gave up 9 bases and J gave up 3 bases, with 11 bases separating them. Germline V gives CDR1 SNHLY, CDR2 FYNNEI. The CDR3 protein is CARGGMANEKLFF. The CDR3 coding sequence is TGTGCCAGGGGGGGGATGGCTAATGAAAAACTGTTTTTT.

In regard to this clone: Relative to the germline gene, one junction end is altered; a read error may explain this. The rearrangement joins TRBV7-4 to TRBJ1-1; D is unclear. The CDR3 consists of 10 residues. The germline V gene encodes CDR1 SGHVT and CDR2 SQSDAQ. The CDR3 loop is CATSGAEAFF. As DNA, the CDR3 is TGTGCCACCAGCGGGGCTGAAGCTTTCTTT.

The chain carries TRBV7-2 and TRBJ2-1, with D unclear. The germline V gene encodes CDR1 SGHTA and CDR2 FQGNSA. This CDR3 contains 16 residues. With 4 bases removed from V and 0 bases from J, the gap between germline ends came to 13 bases. DNA for the CDR3: TGTGCCAGCAGCTCCACAGTAGGTATCTCCTACAATGAGCAGTTCTTC. Its translation: CASSSTVGISYNEQFF.

The CDR3 loop is CAWSSQGAGETQYF. CDR3 nucleotides: TGTGCCTGGAGTTCGCAGGGGGCTGGGGAGACCCAGTACTTC. V usage is TRBV30 and J usage is TRBJ2-5; TRBD1 matches at 8 bases. The CDR3 sequence is 14 residues long. CDR1 GTSNPN and CDR2 SVGIG come from the germline V gene (reference sequence). Germline trimming cut 2 bases from V and 5 bases from J; bases unmatched to any gene: 7.

The CDR3, as DNA: TGTGCCAGCAGTTTGGCGGCATATTCACCCCTCCACTTT. Translated, it gives CASSLAAYSPLHF. This chain links TRBV6-5 with TRBJ1-6; D is undetermined. This CDR3 has 13 residues. Trimming stripped 4 bases from V and 8 bases from J, with 9 bases between. The germline gives CDR1 MNHEY, CDR2 SVGAGI.

This rearrangement joins TRBV12-5 to TRBJ2-5, with D perhaps matching TRBD1 (6 bases). The V gene's germline CDR1 is LGHNT and CDR2 FRNRAP. This CDR3 has 14 amino acids. The ends were cut back, 4 bases at V and 5 bases at J, with 14 bases in the middle. The CDR3: CASGSTDRGETQYF. The CDR3 bases are TGTGCTAGTGGTTCGACGGACAGAGGGGAGACCCAGTACTTC. The complete variable domain, with remaining parts taken from reference TRBV12-5 and TRBJ2-5, reads DARVTQTPRHKVTEMGQEVTMRCQPILGHNTVFWYRQTMMQGLELLAYFRNRAPLDDSGMPKDRFSAEMPDATLATLKIQPSEPRDSAVYFCASGSTDRGETQYFGPGTRLLVL.

The chain couples TRBV4-3 to TRBJ1-2; TRBD1 agrees at 12 bases. The germline V gene has CDR1 LGHNA and CDR2 YSLEER. CDR3 length: 15 amino acids. V dropped 2 bases and J dropped 6; count of bases not matched to a gene: 4. The CDR3 DNA sequence: TGCGCCAGCAGCCAAATGGGGGACAGGGGGCATGGCTACACCTTC. Translating gives CASSQMGDRGHGYTF.

The CDR3 reads CASRRDSQAYGYTF. The CDR3 region has the DNA TGTGCCAGCAGAAGGGACAGCCAAGCTTATGGCTACACCTTC. This chain connects TRBV6-5 to TRBJ1-2; 7 positions agree with TRBD1. CDR1 is MNHEY, CDR2 SVGAGI, per germline. The CDR3 loop spans 14 amino acids. Germline trimming cut 6 bases from V and 5 bases from J; bases unmatched to any gene: 9.

The chain couples TRBV14 to TRBJ2-3; 14 bases match TRBD2. The V gene end was trimmed by 0 bases and the J gene end by 5 bases; junction bases not matched to a gene: 7. This CDR3 is 18 amino acids long. Germline V gives CDR1 SGHDN, CDR2 FVKESK. The CDR3 region is CASSQETTSGGAEDTQYF. In DNA form, the CDR3 reads TGTGCCAGCAGCCAAGAAACGACTAGCGGGGGGGCCGAAGATACGCAGTATTTT. Filled out from reference TRBV14 and TRBJ2-3, the complete variable domain reads EAGVTQFPSHSVIEKGQTVTLRCDPISGHDNLYWYRRVMGKEIKFLLHFVKESKQDESGMPNNRFLAERTGGTYSTLKVQPAELEDSGVYFCASSQETTSGGAEDTQYFGPGTRLTVL.

The genes are TRBV7-2 and TRBJ1-2; the D is unclear. This CDR3 spans 15 amino acids. Trimming shortened V by 5 bases and J by 2 bases, and 15 bases separated the two germline ends. Germline lookup yields CDR1 SGHTA and CDR2 FQGNSA. CDR3 in DNA: TGTGCCAGCAGCCCGCCTCGACGGCAGAACTATGGCTACACCTTC. This translates into CASSPPRRQNYGYTF.